Here is one TCR beta chain with its context. Its antigen is not known. Here immunoSEQ multiplex PCR was the method, and the copy in TCRdb shows in-frame clones only, minus some. The data show about 69,000 clones, approximately 90% seen once. Germline loops: CDR1 MNHEY, CDR2 SVGAGI. CDR3 length equals 13 residues. Trimming took 6 bases from V and 9 from J, leaving 12 bases between them. These data come from a study of OX40 agonist ivuxolimab in advanced cancers. Study context: Treatment of patients was with ivuxolimab, an agonistic anti-OX40 (CD134) antibody. Partial response was recorded in three patients: one hepatocellular carcinoma and two cutaneous melanoma cases.

Regarding the study as a whole: Expanded peripheral T cell antigen specificity was not determined. More expanded clones were seen, on average, in CD8+ T cells than in CD4+.

The TCR comes from an adult with an advanced solid tumor such as melanoma, head and neck, liver or kidney cancer. The sequencing here drew on CD4+ or CD8+ T cells sorted from blood, taken in a trial of the OX40 agonist ivuxolimab. The chain combines TRBV6-5 with TRBJ2-6, with D perhaps TRBD1 (6 bases). The CDR3 sequence is CASSLDRYNVLTF. CDR3 nucleotides: TGTGCCAGCAGCTTGGACAGATACAACGTCCTGACTTTC.